This T cell receptor (beta chain) was identified during a study of OX40 agonist ivuxolimab in advanced cancers. Whole-study context: Ivuxolimab, an antibody acting as an agonist of OX40 (CD134), was used to treat patients. Dose-escalation patients were diagnosed with hepatocellular carcinoma, melanoma, renal cell cancer or head and neck cancer.

If patients had autoimmune disease history or systemic immunosuppression, they were excluded. This CDR3 contains 14 residues. The V gene end was trimmed by 9 bases and the J gene end by 0 bases; junction bases not matched to a gene: 4. Germline CDR1 and CDR2: MDHEN and SYDVKM. Data came from immunoSEQ multiplex PCR; TCRdb stores just in-frame clones and leaves some out. Of more than 55,000 clones listed, 70% to 85% are singletons. The V gene is TRBV28, the J gene TRBJ2-2, with TRBD1 matching over 7 bases. The sequence derives from an adult with an advanced solid tumor such as melanoma, head and neck, liver or kidney cancer. The material sequenced was CD4+ or CD8+ T cells sorted from blood, taken in a trial of the OX40 agonist ivuxolimab. The CDR3 DNA is TGTGCCAGTACGGGACAGCCGAACACCGGGGAGCTGTTTTTT. Residues: CASTGQPNTGELFF.